These 5 T cell receptor beta chains originate from one sample sequenced in a study of cytomegalovirus exposure and HLA in healthy donors. Generated by immunoSEQ multiplex PCR, the TCRdb table keeps only in-frame clones and is missing some. The sample holds about 150,000 clones, about nine tenths seen once. Sequenced: PBMCs. The source is a man aged 18 to 30 in good health and CMV-seronegative.

CDR3 protein: CASVQGYGYTF. Written as DNA, the CDR3 is TGTGCCAGCGTACAGGGCTATGGCTACACCTTC. V and J are TRBV5-5 and TRBJ1-2; a weak D match, TRBD1 (6 bases). Trimming took 7 bases from V and 4 from J, leaving 8 bases between them. Germline CDR1 reads SGHKS; CDR2 reads YYEKEE (reference sequence). The CDR3 extends over 11 amino acids.

The CDR3 coding sequence is TGTGCCAGTATGCGGGACACCCAGTACTTC. It is translated as CASMRDTQYF. The chain employs TRBV28 and TRBJ2-5; possibly TRBD2 for D (6 bases). Germline V gives CDR1 MDHEN, CDR2 SYDVKM. The CDR3 has 10 amino acids. V was cut by 9 bases and J by 8 bases, with 10 bases left in between.

The chain carries TRBV7-2 and TRBJ1-5, with TRBD1 as a possible D gene (5 bases). The CDR3 length is 14 residues. The V end lost 2 bases, the J end lost 7 bases, and 12 bases lay between the germline ends. Germline CDR1 is SGHTA and CDR2 is FQGNSA. For the CDR3, the DNA is TGTGCCAGCAGCTTAAGGGGCCTAGGGCAGCCCCAGCATTTT. Translation: CASSLRGLGQPQHF. Variable domain in full (rest from reference TRBV7-2 and TRBJ1-5): GAGVSQSPSNKVTEKGKDVELRCDPISGHTALYWYRQSLGQGLEFLIYFQGNSAPDKSGLPSDRFSAERTGGSVSTLTIQRTQQEDSAVYLCASSLRGLGQPQHFGDGTRLSIL.

This clone was counted once. V is TRBV5-5 and J is TRBJ1-1; D is possibly TRBD1 (6 bases). Germline V gene sequence: CDR1 SGHKS, CDR2 YYEKEE (reference sequence). The CDR3 contains 17 residues. V lost 3 bases, J lost 1 base, and 19 bases lay in between. The CDR3 region has the DNA TGTGCCAGCAGCTCAGGCGGGGGCGCCTGGGGGAACACTGAAGCTTTCTTT. Encoded protein: CASSSGGGAWGNTEAFF.

The chain joins TRBV19 to TRBJ1-4; possibly TRBD1 for D (5 bases). Germline V gene sequence: CDR1 LNHDA, CDR2 SQIVND (reference sequence). The CDR3 length is 14 residues. Trimming shortened V by 4 bases and J by 5 bases, and 11 bases separated the two germline ends. CDR3 sequence reads: CASSTRGGNEKLFF. The CDR3 DNA follows: TGTGCCAGTAGTACGAGGGGAGGGAATGAAAAACTGTTTTTT.